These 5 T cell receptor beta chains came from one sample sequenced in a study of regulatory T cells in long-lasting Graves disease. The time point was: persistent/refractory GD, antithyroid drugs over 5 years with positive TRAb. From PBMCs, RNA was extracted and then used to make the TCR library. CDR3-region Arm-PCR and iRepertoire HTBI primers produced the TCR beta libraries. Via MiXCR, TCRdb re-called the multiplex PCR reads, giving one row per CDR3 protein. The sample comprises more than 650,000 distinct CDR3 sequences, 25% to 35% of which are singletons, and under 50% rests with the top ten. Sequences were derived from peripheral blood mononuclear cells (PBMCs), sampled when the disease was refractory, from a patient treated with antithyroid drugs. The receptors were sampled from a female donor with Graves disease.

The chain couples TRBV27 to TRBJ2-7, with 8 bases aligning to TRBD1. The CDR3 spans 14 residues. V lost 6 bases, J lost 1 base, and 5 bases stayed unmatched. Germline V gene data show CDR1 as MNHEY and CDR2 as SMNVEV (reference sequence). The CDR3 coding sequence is TGTGCCAGCAGATGGGACAGGTTTTCCTACGAGCAGTACTTC. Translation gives CASRWDRFSYEQYF.

The chain's CDR3 is CATSDPGDPNQPQHF. Here the CDR3 DNA reads TGTGCCACCAGTGATCCAGGGGACCCTAATCAGCCCCAGCATTTT. This sequence joins TRBV24-1 and TRBJ1-5; D perhaps matches TRBD1 (6 bases). Germline-derived CDR1 and CDR2 are KGHDR and SFDVKD. This CDR3 region has 15 residues. V was cut by 3 bases and J by 4 bases, with 12 bases left in between.

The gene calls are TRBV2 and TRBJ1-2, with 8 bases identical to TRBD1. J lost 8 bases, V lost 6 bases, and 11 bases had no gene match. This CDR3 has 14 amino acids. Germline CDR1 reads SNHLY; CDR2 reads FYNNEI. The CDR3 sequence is CASSESGGGGGYTF. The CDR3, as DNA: TGTGCCAGCAGCGAATCAGGGGGCGGTGGGGGCTACACCTTC.

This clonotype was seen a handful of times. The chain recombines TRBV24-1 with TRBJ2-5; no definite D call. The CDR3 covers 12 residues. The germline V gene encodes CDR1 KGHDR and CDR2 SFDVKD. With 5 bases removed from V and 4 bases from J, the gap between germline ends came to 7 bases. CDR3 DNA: TGTGCCACCAGTGTCGACGGAGAGACCCAGTACTTC. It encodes CATSVDGETQYF.

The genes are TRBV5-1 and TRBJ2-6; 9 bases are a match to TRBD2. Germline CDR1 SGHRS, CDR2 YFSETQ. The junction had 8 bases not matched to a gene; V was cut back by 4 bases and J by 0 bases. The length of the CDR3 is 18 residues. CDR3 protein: CASSVAGDVYSGANVLTF. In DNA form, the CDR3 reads TGCGCCAGCAGCGTAGCGGGGGACGTATACTCTGGGGCCAACGTCCTGACTTTC.